The sequence of this T cell receptor beta chain was determined in a study of OX40 agonist ivuxolimab in advanced cancers. CDR1 MNHEY and CDR2 SMNVEV come from the germline V gene (reference sequence). This CDR3 is built from 13 residues. Trimming stripped 2 bases from V and 8 bases from J, with 10 bases between. Assay used: immunoSEQ multiplex PCR; TCRdb lists only in-frame clones, some missing. This table holds about 15,000 clones, 70% to 90% found once. The sequencing used CD4+ or CD8+ T cells sorted from blood, collected in a trial of the OX40 agonist ivuxolimab. This sequence originates from an adult with an advanced solid tumor such as melanoma, head and neck, liver or kidney cancer. The genes are TRBV27 and TRBJ1-5; no clear D gene. The CDR3 bases are TGTGCCAGCAGTTTAAGAGGGATGGAGCCCCAGCATTTT. Its translation: CASSLRGMEPQHF.